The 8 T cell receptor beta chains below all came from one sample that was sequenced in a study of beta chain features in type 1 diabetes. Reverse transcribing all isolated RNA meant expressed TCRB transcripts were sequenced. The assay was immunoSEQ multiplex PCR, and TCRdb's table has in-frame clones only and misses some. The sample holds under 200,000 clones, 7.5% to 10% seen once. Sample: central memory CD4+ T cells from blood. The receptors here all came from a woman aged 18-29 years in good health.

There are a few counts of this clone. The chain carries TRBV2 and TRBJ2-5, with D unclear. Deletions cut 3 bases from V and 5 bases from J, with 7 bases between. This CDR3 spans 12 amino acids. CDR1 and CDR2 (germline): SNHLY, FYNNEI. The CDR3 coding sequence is TGTGCCAGCAGTGAGGTGCGGGAGACCCAGTACTTC. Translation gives CASSEVRETQYF.

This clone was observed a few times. The CDR3 reads CATSRTEQGGYTF. The DNA of the CDR3 is TGTGCCACCAGCAGGACCGAACAGGGTGGCTACACCTTC. The chain has TRBV15 and TRBJ1-2; TRBD1 might be the D (6 bases). V dropped 3 bases and J dropped 7 bases, with 12 bases sitting between them. Germline CDR1 is LNHNV and CDR2 is YYDKDF (reference sequence). The CDR3 has 13 amino acids.

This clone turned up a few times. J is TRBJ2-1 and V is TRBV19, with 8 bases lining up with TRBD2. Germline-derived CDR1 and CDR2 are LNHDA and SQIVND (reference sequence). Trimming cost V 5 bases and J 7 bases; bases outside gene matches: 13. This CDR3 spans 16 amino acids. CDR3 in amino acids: CASSSPGRGGKNEQFF. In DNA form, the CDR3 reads TGTGCCAGTAGTTCCCCTGGCCGGGGGGGGAAAAATGAGCAGTTCTTC.

Here the CDR3 DNA reads TGTGCCAGCAGCGTCCCAGGGGGATACGAGCAGTACTTC. Protein: CASSVPGGYEQYF. V gene TRBV7-2 combines with J gene TRBJ2-7, with TRBD1 matching over 7 bases. After removal of 5 bases from V and 4 bases from J, the junction contained 5 bases not matched to a gene. The CDR3 is made up of 13 amino acids. CDR1 is SGHTA and CDR2 is FQGNSA in the germline V gene.

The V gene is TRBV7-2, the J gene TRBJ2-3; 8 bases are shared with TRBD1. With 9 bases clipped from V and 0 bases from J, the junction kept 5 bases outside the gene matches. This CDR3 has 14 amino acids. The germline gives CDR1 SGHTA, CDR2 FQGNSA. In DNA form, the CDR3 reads TGTGCCAGTGGACAGGGAGCTAGCACAGATACGCAGTATTTT. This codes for CASGQGASTDTQYF.

CDR3 nucleotides: TGTGCCAGCAGGGGGACAGGGGCAGGCAATGAGCAGTTCTTC. Its protein is CASRGTGAGNEQFF. The chain joins TRBV6-1 to TRBJ2-1, with 10 positions matching TRBD1. The junction had 5 bases not matched to a gene; V was cut back by 6 bases and J by 6 bases. This CDR3 contains 14 residues. The V gene's germline CDR1 is MNHNS and CDR2 SASEGT.

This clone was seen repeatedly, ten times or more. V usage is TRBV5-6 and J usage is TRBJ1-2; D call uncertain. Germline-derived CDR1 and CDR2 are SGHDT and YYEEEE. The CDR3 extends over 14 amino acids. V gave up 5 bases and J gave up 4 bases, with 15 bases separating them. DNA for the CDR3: TGTGCCAGCAGTCCAACCCTGGGAGGCTATGGCTACACCTTC. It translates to CASSPTLGGYGYTF.

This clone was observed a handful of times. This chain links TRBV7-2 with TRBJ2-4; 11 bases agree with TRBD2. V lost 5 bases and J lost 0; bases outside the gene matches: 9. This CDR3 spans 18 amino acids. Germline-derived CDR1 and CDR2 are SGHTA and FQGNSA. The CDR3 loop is CASSIGLAGVLAKNIQYF. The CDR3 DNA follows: TGTGCCAGCAGCATCGGACTAGCGGGTGTTCTAGCCAAAAACATTCAGTACTTC.